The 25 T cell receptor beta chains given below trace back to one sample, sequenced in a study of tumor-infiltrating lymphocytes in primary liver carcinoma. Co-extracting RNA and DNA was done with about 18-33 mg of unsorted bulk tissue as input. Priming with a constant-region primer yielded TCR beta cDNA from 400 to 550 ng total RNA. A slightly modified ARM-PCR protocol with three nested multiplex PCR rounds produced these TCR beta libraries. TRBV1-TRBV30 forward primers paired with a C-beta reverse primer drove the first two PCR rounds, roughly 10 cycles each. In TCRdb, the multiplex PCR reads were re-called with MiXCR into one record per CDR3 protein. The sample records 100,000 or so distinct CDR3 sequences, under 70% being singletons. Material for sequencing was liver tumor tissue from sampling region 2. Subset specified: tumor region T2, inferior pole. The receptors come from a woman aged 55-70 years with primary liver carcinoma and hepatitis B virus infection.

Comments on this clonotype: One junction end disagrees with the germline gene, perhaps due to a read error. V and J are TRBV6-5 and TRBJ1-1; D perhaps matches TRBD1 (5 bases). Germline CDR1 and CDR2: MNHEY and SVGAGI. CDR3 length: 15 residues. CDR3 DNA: TGTGCCAGCAGTATTCAGGGACGGCAGAACACTGAAACTTTCTTT. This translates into CASSIQGRQNTETFF.

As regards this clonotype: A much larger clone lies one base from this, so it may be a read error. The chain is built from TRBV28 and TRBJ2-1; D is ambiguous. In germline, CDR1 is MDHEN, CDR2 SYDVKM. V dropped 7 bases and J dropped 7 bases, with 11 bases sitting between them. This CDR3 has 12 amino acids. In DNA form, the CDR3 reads TGTGCCAGCAAAGAGAACAAGAATGAGCAGTTCTTC. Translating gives CASKENKNEQFF.

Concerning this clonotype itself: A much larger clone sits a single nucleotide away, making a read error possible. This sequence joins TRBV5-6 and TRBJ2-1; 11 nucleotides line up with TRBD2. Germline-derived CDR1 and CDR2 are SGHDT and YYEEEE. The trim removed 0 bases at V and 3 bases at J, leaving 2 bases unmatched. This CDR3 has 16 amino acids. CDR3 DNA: TGTGCCAGCAGCTTGGAACTAGCGGGAGACTACAATGAGCAGTTCTTC. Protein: CASSLELAGDYNEQFF.

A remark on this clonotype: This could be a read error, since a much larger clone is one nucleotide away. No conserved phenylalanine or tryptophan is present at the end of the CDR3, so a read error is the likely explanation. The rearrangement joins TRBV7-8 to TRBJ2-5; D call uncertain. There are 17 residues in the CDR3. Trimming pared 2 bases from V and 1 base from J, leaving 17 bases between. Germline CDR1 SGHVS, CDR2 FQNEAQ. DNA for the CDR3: TGTGCCAGCAGCTTATGGTCTCCCCAGGACGCCCAAGAGACCCAGTACTAC. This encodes CASSLWSPQDAQETQYY.

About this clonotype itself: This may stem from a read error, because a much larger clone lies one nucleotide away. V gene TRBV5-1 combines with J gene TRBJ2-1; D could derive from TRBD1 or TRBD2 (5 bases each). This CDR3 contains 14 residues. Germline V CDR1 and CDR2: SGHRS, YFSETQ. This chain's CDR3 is CASNLAGAYNEQFF. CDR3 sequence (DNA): TGCGCCAGCAACTTGGCCGGGGCATACAATGAGCAGTTCTTC.

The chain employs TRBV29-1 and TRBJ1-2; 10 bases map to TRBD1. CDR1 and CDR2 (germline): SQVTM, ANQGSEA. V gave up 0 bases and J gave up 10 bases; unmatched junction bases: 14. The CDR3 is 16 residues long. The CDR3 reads CSVEDQGDRGLHDYTF. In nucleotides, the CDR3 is TGCAGCGTTGAAGATCAAGGAGACAGGGGGCTCCATGACTACACCTTC. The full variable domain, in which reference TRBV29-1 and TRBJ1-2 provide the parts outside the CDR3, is SAVISQKPSRDICQRGTSLTIQCQVDSQVTMMFWYRQQPGQSLTLIATANQGSEATYESGFVIDKFPISRPNLTFSTLTVSNMSPEDSSIYLCSVEDQGDRGLHDYTFGSGTRLTVV.

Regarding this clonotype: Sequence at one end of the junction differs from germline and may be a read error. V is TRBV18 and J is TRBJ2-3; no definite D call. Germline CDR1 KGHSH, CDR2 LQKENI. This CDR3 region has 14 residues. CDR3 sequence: CARSPPGRTDTQYF. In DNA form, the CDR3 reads TGTGCCAGATCACCTCCCGGACGCACAGACACACAGTATTTT.

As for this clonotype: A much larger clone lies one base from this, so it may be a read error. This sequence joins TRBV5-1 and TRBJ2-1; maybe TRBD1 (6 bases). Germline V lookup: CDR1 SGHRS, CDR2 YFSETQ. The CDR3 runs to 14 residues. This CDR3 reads CASSLAGTISELFF. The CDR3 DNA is TGCGCCAGCAGCTTAGCCGGGACAATTAGTGAGCTGTTCTTC.

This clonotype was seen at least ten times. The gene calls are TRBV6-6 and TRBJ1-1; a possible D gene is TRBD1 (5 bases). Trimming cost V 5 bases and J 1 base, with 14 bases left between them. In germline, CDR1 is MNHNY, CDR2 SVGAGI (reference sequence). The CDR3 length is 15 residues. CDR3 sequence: CASSEPGRRNTEAFF. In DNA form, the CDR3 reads TGTGCCAGCAGTGAGCCGGGACGGAGGAACACTGAAGCTTTCTTT.

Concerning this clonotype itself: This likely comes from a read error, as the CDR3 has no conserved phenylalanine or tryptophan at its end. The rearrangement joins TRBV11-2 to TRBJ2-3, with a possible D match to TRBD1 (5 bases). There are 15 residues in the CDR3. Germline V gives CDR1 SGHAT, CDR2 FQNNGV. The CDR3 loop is CANSSQGFSIDTQYY. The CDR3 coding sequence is TGTGCCAACAGCTCCCAGGGCTTTAGCATAGATACGCAGTATTAT.

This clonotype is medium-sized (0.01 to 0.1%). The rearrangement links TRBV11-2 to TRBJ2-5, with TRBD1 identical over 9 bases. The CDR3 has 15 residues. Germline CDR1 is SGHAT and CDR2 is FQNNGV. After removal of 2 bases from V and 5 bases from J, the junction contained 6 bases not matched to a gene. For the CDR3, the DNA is TGTGCCAGCAGCTTAAGGACAGGGGAAGGGGAGACCCAGTACTTC. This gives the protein CASSLRTGEGETQYF.

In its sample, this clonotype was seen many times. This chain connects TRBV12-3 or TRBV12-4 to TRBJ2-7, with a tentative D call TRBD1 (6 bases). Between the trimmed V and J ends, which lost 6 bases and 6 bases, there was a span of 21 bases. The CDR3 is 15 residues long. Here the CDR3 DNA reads TGTGCCAGCAGCTATGGGTCCGGGGACAAGGCCGAGCAGTACTTC. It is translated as CASSYGSGDKAEQYF.

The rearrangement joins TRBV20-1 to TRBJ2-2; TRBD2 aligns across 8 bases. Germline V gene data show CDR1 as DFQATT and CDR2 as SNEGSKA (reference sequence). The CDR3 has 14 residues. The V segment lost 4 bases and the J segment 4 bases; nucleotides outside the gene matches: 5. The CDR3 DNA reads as TGCAGTGCTAAAGCGGGAGTGAGCACCGGGGAGCTGTTTTTT. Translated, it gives CSAKAGVSTGELFF.

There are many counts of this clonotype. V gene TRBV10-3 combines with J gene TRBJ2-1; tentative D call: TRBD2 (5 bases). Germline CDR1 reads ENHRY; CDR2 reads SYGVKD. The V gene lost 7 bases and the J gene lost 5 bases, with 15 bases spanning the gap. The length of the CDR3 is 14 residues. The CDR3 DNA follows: TGTGCCATCAAAACTAGTTCGCGGGACAATGAGCAGTTCTTC. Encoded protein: CAIKTSSRDNEQFF.

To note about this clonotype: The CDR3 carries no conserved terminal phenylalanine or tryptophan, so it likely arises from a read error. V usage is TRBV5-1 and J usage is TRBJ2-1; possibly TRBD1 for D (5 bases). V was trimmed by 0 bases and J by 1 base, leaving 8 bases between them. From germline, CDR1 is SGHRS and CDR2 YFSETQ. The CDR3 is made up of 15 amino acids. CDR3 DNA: TGCGCCAGCAGCTTGGGTGGGGCATCCTACAATGAGCAGTTCTTG. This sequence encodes CASSLGGASYNEQFL.

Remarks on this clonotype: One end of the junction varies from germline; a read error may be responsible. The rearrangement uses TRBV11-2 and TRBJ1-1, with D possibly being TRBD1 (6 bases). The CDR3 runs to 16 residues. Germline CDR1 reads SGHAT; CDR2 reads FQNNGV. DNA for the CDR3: TGTGCCAGCAGGTCAGCGGGGGGCGCGGGAAAAACTGTAGCTTTCTTT. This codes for CASRSAGGAGKTVAFF.

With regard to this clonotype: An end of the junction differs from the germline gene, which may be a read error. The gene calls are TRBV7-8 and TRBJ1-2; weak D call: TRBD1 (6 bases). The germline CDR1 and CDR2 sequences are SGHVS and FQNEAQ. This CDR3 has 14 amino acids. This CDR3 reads CASSLGGRGYGNTF. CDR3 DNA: TGTGCCAGTAGCTTAGGCGGCAGGGGCTATGGCAACACCTTC.

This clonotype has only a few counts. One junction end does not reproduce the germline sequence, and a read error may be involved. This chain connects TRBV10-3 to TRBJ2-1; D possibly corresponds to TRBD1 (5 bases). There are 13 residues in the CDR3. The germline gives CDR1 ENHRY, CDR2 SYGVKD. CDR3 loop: CAISWNGQNEQSF. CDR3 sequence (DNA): TGTGCCATCAGTTGGAACGGACAAAATGAGCAGTCCTTT.

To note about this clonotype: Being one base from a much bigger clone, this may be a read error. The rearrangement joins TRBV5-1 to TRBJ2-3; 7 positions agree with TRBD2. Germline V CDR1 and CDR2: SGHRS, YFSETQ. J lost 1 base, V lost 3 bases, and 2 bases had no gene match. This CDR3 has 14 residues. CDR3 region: CASSSGLRTDTQYF. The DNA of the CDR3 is TGCGCCAGCAGCTCGGGACTACGCACAGATACGCAGTATTTT.

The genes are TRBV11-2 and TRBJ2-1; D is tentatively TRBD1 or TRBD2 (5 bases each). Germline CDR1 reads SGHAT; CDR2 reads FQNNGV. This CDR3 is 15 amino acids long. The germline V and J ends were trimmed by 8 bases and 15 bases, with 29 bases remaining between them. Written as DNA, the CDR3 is TGTGCCAGCGGGCAGGGACCGAACTCCTACAATGAGTGGTTCTTC. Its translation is CASGQGPNSYNEWFF.

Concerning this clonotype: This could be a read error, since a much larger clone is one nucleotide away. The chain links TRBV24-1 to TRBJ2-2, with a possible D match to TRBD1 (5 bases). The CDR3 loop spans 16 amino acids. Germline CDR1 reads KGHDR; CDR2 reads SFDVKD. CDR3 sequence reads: CATIDSPGQKTGELFF. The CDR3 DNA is TGTGCCACCATTGATTCCCCAGGACAAAAGACCGGGGAGCTGTTTTTT.

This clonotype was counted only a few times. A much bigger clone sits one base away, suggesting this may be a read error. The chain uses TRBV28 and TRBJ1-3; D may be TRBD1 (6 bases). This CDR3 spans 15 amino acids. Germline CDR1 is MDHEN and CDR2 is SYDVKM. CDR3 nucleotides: TGTGCCGGCAGTTTAAGCGCGGGGGCAGGAAACACCATATATTTT. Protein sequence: CAGSLSAGAGNTIYF.

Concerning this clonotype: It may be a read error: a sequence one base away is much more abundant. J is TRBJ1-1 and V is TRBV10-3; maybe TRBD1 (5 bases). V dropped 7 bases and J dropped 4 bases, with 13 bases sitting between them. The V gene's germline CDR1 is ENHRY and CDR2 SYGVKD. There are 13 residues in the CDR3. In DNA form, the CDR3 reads TGTGCCATCATTGGGGGGGGGAGCACTGAAGCTTTCTTT. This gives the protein CAIIGGGSTEAFF.

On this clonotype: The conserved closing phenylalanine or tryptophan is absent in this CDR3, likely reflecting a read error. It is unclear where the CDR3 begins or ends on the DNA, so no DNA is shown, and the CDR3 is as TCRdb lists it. Here the CDR3 reads CASSSREARTMGNERFL. The rearrangement links TRBV11-3 to TRBJ2-1; no check of the table's D call, TRBD1, against the DNA was made. Germline assignment: CDR1 SGHNT and CDR2 YENEEA. The CDR3 is 17 amino acids in total, end residues counted.

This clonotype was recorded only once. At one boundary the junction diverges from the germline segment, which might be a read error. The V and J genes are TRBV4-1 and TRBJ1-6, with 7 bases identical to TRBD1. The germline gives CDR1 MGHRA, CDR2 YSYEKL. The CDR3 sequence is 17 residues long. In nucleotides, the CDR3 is TGCGCCAGCGGCCAAGACCCGGACAGGCCCCGAAATTCACCCCTCCACTTT. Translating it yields CASGQDPDRPRNSPLHF.